This entry describes one T cell receptor beta chain. One junction end disagrees with the germline gene, perhaps due to a read error. This entry belongs to a study of tumor and adjacent non-tumor tissue in lung cancer. No cell sorting was done before RNA was extracted from the tissue. More than 3 cm separated this lung sample from the edge of the tumor. The CDR3 is 14 residues long. Three rounds of nested PCR, following a modified ARM-PCR protocol, produced the TCRbeta library. TCRdb independently ran MiXCR on the multiplex PCR reads; one entry per CDR3 protein. In the table there are about 50,000 distinct CDR3 sequences, about 70% of which are singletons.

The genes are TRBV12-3 or TRBV12-4 and TRBJ1-1, with no clear D. The source material was distant non-tumor lung tissue. The clonotype originates from a woman aged 60 to 75 with non-small cell lung cancer. CDR3 sequence reads: CASSLEDLESAAFF. The CDR3 DNA reads as TGTGCCAGTAGTTTAGAGGATCTAGAATCGGCAGCTTTCTTT.